This TCR beta chain was identified in a study of shared clonotypes between healthy human individuals. With regard to this clone: Its antigen is undetermined.

The study's findings and limits: A small donor pool kept down the genetic and exposure-history diversity that was represented.

Sequenced by immunoSEQ multiplex PCR; TCRdb stores in-frame clones only, minus some. The table has over a million clones, approximately 98% seen once. The germline V gene encodes CDR1 SGDLS and CDR2 YYNGEE. J gave up 4 bases and V 5 bases, and 3 bases lay outside the gene matches. This CDR3 is built from 13 residues. The chain joins TRBV9 to TRBJ2-7; 10 bases match TRBD2. The TCR was taken from a young man in good health. The sequenced sample consisted of naive CD4+ T cells sorted from blood. Subset noted: CD45RA+ positively selected. The CDR3 DNA sequence: TGTGCCAGCAGTCGGACTAGCGGATACGAGCAGTACTTC. Encoded protein: CASSRTSGYEQYF.